This T cell receptor (beta chain) was captured in a study of T cell responses to AZD1222 COVID-19 vaccine. Study at large: Timing groups of about 4 and about 12 weeks for second doses were pooled.

CDR1 is SGHAT, CDR2 FQDESV, per germline (reference sequence). The V gene lost 2 bases and the J gene lost 2 bases, with 8 bases spanning the gap. The CDR3 is 14 amino acids. A note on this clone: The target antigen is unknown.

General study results and limits: Donors in the cohort were predominantly white British and more often female, and clonal diversity was possibly underestimated. Nearly half of spike-specific TCRs reportedly go after variant regions that carry no mutations.

Assay: immunoSEQ multiplex PCR; the TCRdb copy retains only in-frame clones and omits some. The table lists under 150,000 clones, around 93% of them singletons. The sequence was obtained from an adult in good health. The genes are TRBV11-1 and TRBJ2-3; D not certain. Sequencing was performed on peripheral blood, taken on day 0 of AZD1222 vaccination. CDR3 coding DNA: TGTGCCAGCAGCTTAAGGTGGGACACAGATACGCAGTATTTT. This translates into CASSLRWDTDTQYF.